The present entry profiles one TCR beta chain with its context. The RNA input was about 0.45 to 1 ug, and it was reverse transcribed with random hexamers. TCRdb re-called the immunoSEQ multiplex PCR reads with MiXCR, one entry per CDR3 protein. The sample consists of around 130,000 distinct CDR3 sequences, roughly 80% of them appearing once. These data originate in a study of CD8 T cells in Susac syndrome. V was clipped by 1 base and J by 0 bases; unmatched bases: 8. This CDR3 is built from 19 residues. Germline V lookup: CDR1 LGHDT, CDR2 YNNKEL (reference sequence). V is TRBV3-1 and J is TRBJ2-1; TRBD2 matches at 11 bases. Sequencing was carried out using CD8+ T cells from PBMCs. The TCR sequence derives from a human donor with multiple sclerosis. CDR3 loop: CASSQVGLAGGSSYNEQFF. For the CDR3, the DNA is TGTGCCAGCAGCCAAGTCGGACTAGCGGGCGGAAGCTCCTACAATGAGCAGTTCTTC.